The source of this T cell receptor beta chain is a study of type 1 and type 2 diabetes patients (TCRdb year 2016). About the full investigation: Recruited in China, the cohort was made up of fewer than 10 type 1 diabetes patients, four type 2 diabetes patients and six or seven nondiabetic controls. Across the study, CD4+ and CD8+ T cells were positively selected from PBMCs using CD4 or CD8 MicroBeads on MACS columns. A total of 15 million to 20 million paired-end reads were generated across the whole study. The study used high-throughput sequencing to profile TCRbeta repertoires and compare individuals with type 1 diabetes, type 2 diabetes and no diabetes. Type 2 diabetes patients were included as a disease comparison group for the type 1 diabetes patients. Similar V gene usage was observed when roughly 20-cycle and approximately 26-cycle amplification were compared, suggesting similar primer efficiencies and random PCR bias. TCRbeta libraries were sequenced paired-end on Illumina HiSeq 2000 or MiSeq instruments.

General findings and caveats noted by the study authors: Type 2 diabetes repertoires showed high diversity, significantly greater than type 1 diabetes repertoires in both CD4+ and CD8+ T cells. Study groups were not matched for age and gender, which possibly biased interpretation. Because only a limited number of T2D and control samples were sequenced, some T1D-only HECs might also appear in more T2D or control samples. Highly correlated V and J gene usage patterns were observed for type 2 diabetes and control samples, with an average of approximately 0.97 between samples. Only a few highly-expanded CD4+ clones (median one) were found in type 2 diabetes patients, and these clones made up a median approximately 4% of reads.

Notes on this clonotype: Its antigen remains unidentified. Per-base qualities were not stored, and no clone one base away is much larger.

Standard classification criteria for type 1 or type 2 diabetes were met by all diabetic patients, and glucose and C-peptide were assessed by WHO-recommended methods. Exclusion applied to any donor with other autoimmune diseases or infections within the previous four weeks. From each participant, 7.5 to 10 milliliters of peripheral blood were collected. LymphoPrep density separation was used to isolate PBMCs. Sequencing instrument: Illumina MiSeq. Genomic DNA from sorted T cell subsets served as template for TCRbeta CDR3 amplification. The TCRbeta CDR3 region was amplified by multiplex PCR with 30 forward and 13 reverse primers. PCR products were purified with AMPure XP beads, after which indices and adaptors were added in a second roughly 24-cycle PCR. Before sequencing, the libraries were purified from gel with the QIAquick Gel Extraction Kit. Under the source paper's analysis protocol: FLASH was used to merge paired-end reads, and IgBLAST was used to align the merged reads to IMGT V, D and J germline references. Reads with less than 70% alignment identity to germline references were removed, leaving around 11,000,000 reads across the study. CDR3 boundaries, reading frame and productivity were assigned following IMGT definitions. A highly-expanded clone was defined as any clone making up 1% or more of reads, and normalized Shannon entropy served as the measure of diversity. Unpaired two-tailed t-tests were used to test group differences in Shannon entropy. In-frame beta chains were kept once TCRdb had trimmed the public reads at Q25 with fastp and called clones with MiXCR. Rows are unified per CDR3 protein, each entry keeping the most common DNA and genes. Clone size and V and J calls follow TCRdb, not the original study. The sample records 280,000 or so distinct CDR3 sequences, 40% to 50% of which are singletons. The ten most abundant clones make up roughly 13% of the sample.

Reading from cysteine to phenylalanine, the CDR3 counts 15 amino acids. Only the CDR3 portion is preserved as DNA: 45 bases, with reading frame beginning at the first base. V is reduced by 5 bases and J by 6 bases, leaving a spacing of 19 bases between them. CDR1 LNHDA and CDR2 SQIVND were looked up in the germline V gene (reference sequence). The source of this sequence is a man between 18 and 29 years old with type 2 diabetes. The sequence links TRBV19 to TRBJ1-1; the D gene is perhaps TRBD1, on 6 matching bases. The sample consisted of peripheral blood mononuclear cells (PBMCs). The DNA sequence reads TGTGCCAGTAGTCTCCTCAGAAAGACAGGAGCTGAAGCTTTCTTT. Its protein reads: CASSLLRKTGAEAFF.